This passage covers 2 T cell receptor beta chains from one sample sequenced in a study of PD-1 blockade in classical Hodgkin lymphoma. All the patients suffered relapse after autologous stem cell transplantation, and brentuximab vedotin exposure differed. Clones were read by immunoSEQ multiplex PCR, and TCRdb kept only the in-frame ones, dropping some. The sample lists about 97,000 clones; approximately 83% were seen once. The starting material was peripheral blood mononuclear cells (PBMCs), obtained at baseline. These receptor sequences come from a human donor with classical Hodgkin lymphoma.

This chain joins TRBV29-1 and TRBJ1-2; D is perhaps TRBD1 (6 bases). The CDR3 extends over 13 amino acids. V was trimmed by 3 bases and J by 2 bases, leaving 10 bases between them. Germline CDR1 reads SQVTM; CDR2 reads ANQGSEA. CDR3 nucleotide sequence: TGCAGCGTTGATTTAACAGGGAACTATGGCTACACCTTC. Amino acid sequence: CSVDLTGNYGYTF. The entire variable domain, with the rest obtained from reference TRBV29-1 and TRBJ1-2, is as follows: SAVISQKPSRDICQRGTSLTIQCQVDSQVTMMFWYRQQPGQSLTLIATANQGSEATYESGFVIDKFPISRPNLTFSTLTVSNMSPEDSSIYLCSVDLTGNYGYTFGSGTRLTVV.

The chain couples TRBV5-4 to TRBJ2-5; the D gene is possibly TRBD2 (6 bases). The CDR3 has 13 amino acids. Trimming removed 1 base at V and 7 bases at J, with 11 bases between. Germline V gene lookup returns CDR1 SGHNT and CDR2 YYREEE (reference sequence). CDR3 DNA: TGTGCCAGCAGCTTGAGTTCGGAGGGGACCCAGTACTTC. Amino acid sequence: CASSLSSEGTQYF.